This T cell receptor beta chain came from a study of HIV-infected patients and healthy controls (dated by TCRdb to between 2014 and 2016). The library was generated by 5' RACE. Sequencing took place on an Illumina MiSeq. TCRdb reprocessing: public reads trimmed at Q25 with fastp, clones called with MiXCR, in-frame beta chains kept. Rows are combined by CDR3 protein, so each entry shows the most common genes and DNA. The table for this sample lists about 64,000 distinct CDR3 sequences; 15% to 20% of them were counted only once. The ten largest clonotypes hold approximately 1.5% of the sample. V and J lose 7 bases and 4 bases, and a span of 16 bases separates them. Counted from cysteine to phenylalanine, this CDR3 has 14 amino acids. Kept here is only the CDR3 DNA, which spans 42 bases and is read in frame from base 1. CDR1 and CDR2 (SEHNR, FQNEAQ) derive from the germline V gene (reference sequence).

With regard to this clonotype: Its antigen remains undetermined. Just one base apart from a much larger clone, this may be a read error.

This clonotype was sampled from a human donor in good health. The rearrangement combines TRBV7-9 with TRBJ2-5, with the D assignment possibly TRBD1 or TRBD2, given 6 matching bases for each. The sample taken for sequencing was CD4+ T cells from blood. The encoded CDR3 is CASNFGGRGETQYF. Here is the DNA: TGTGCCAGCAACTTCGGGGGCCGGGGAGAGACCCAGTACTTC.